These 11 T cell receptor beta chains were all obtained from the same sample, sequenced in a study of blood T cell repertoires in COVID-19 (dated by TCRdb to about 2020). Receptors were amplified or captured by the immunoSEQ multiplex PCR assay. Entries here come from immuneACCESS through TCRdb and include only in-frame sequences with V and J called. Some clones fail to appear in such tables; in the studies checked, an unresolved V gene covers under half of the shortfall, and the cause of the remainder is unknown. This sample lists approximately 270,000 clones; 90% were detected once. The top ten hold approximately 4% of the sample. The material sequenced was PBMCs or T cells enriched from blood (not recorded which). These receptors were obtained from a woman in her 30s with acute COVID-19.

The chain is built from TRBV15 and TRBJ2-7; weak D call: TRBD1 (5 bases). Trimming shortened V by 6 bases and J by 0 bases, and 15 bases separated the two germline ends. From germline, CDR1 is LNHNV and CDR2 YYDKDF (reference sequence). The CDR3 is 15 residues long. CDR3 nucleotide sequence: TGTGCCACCAGTCTAGACAGCACCTCCTCCTACGAGCAGTACTTC. It specifies CATSLDSTSSYEQYF.

This chain joins TRBV7-2 and TRBJ2-3; possibly TRBD2 for D (7 bases). The V end lost 4 bases, the J end lost 5 bases, and 16 bases lay between the germline ends. The CDR3 contains 15 residues. CDR1 and CDR2 from the germline V gene are SGHTA and FQGNSA. The CDR3 DNA follows: TGTGCCAGCAGCTCCCATGGGGGAGGGGGAGATACGCAGTATTTT. It codes for CASSSHGGGGDTQYF.

The V gene is TRBV28, the J gene TRBJ2-5; TRBD2 might be the D (6 bases). This CDR3 has 12 residues. Trimming shortened V by 9 bases and J by 2 bases, and 10 bases separated the two germline ends. Looked up from germline, CDR1 is MDHEN and CDR2 is SYDVKM. The CDR3 reads CASSGTQETQYF. CDR3 bases: TGTGCCAGTTCCGGGACTCAAGAGACCCAGTACTTC.

V usage is TRBV4-3 and J usage is TRBJ2-1; TRBD1 is a possible D gene (6 bases). Germline loops: CDR1 LGHNA, CDR2 YSLEER. The CDR3 consists of 18 residues. V lost 0 bases to trimming and J lost 4 bases, with 19 bases between them. CDR3 protein: CASSQEGVQGMAYNEQFF. The CDR3 DNA reads TGCGCCAGCAGCCAAGAAGGGGTACAGGGTATGGCTTACAATGAGCAGTTCTTC.

This clone appeared once. The rearrangement links TRBV28 to TRBJ1-1; weak D call: TRBD1 (5 bases). The CDR3 is 13 residues long. Trimming pared 2 bases from V and 7 bases from J, leaving 11 bases between. In germline, CDR1 is MDHEN, CDR2 SYDVKM. CDR3 bases: TGTGCCAGCAGTTTACCGGGGGTCGTTGAAGCTTTCTTT. Its translation: CASSLPGVVEAFF.

The rearrangement links TRBV13 to TRBJ1-6, with 10 nucleotides matching TRBD1. With 5 bases clipped from V and 0 bases from J, the junction kept 7 bases outside the gene matches. CDR3 size: 18 residues. The germline CDR1 and CDR2 sequences are PRHDT and FYEKMQ (reference sequence). This CDR3 reads CASSKTTGGSSYNSPLHF. For the CDR3, the DNA is TGTGCCAGCAGCAAAACGACAGGGGGCAGCTCCTATAATTCACCCCTCCACTTT.

The chain combines TRBV7-9 with TRBJ1-1, with a weak D call TRBD1 (6 bases). CDR3 size: 11 residues. CDR1 is SEHNR, CDR2 FQNEAQ, per germline (reference sequence). V was cut by 5 bases and J by 11 bases, with 12 bases left in between. The CDR3 here is CASSPGGPAFF. CDR3 DNA sequence: TGTGCCAGCAGCCCGGGGGGCCCGGCTTTCTTT.

To note about this clone: Just one base apart from a much larger clone, this may be a read error. The same CDR3 also results from other DNA sequences found in this sample. The rearrangement uses TRBV5-1 and TRBJ1-1; D is possibly TRBD1 (5 bases). The CDR3 is 13 amino acids. The ends were cut back, 0 bases at V and 5 bases at J, with 8 bases in the middle. Germline V gene sequence: CDR1 SGHRS, CDR2 YFSETQ. CDR3 coding DNA: TGCGCCAGCAGCTTGGCAGGGCGTACTGAAGCTTTCTTT. It codes for CASSLAGRTEAFF.

The chain carries TRBV28 and TRBJ1-6, with TRBD1 matching 7 bases. The CDR3 covers 17 residues. Germline CDR1 is MDHEN and CDR2 is SYDVKM. Trimming at V came to 2 bases and at J to 5 bases, leaving 9 bases not matched to a gene. CDR3: CASSLRGDRENNSPLHF. Written as DNA, the CDR3 is TGTGCCAGCAGTTTACGCGGAGACAGGGAGAATAATTCACCCCTCCACTTT.

The V gene is TRBV5-1, the J gene TRBJ2-7, with D perhaps matching TRBD2 (5 bases). The length of the CDR3 is 15 residues. Trimming took off 4 bases at V and 0 bases at J, with 14 bases between the two ends. Per germline, CDR1 SGHRS and CDR2 YFSETQ. Here the CDR3 reads CASSPAPGSSYEQYF. The CDR3 coding sequence is TGCGCCAGCAGCCCAGCTCCGGGAAGCTCCTACGAGCAGTACTTC.

The chain carries TRBV25-1 and TRBJ2-3, with 12 bases aligning to TRBD2. The CDR3 totals 18 residues. The ends lost 4 bases at V and 3 bases at J; junction bases unmatched: 11. Germline V gene lookup returns CDR1 MGHDK and CDR2 SYGVNS. The CDR3 DNA is TGTGCCAGCAGTGCACAGTCTAGCGGGAGGGTCGGGACAGATACGCAGTATTTT. Translating it yields CASSAQSSGRVGTDTQYF.